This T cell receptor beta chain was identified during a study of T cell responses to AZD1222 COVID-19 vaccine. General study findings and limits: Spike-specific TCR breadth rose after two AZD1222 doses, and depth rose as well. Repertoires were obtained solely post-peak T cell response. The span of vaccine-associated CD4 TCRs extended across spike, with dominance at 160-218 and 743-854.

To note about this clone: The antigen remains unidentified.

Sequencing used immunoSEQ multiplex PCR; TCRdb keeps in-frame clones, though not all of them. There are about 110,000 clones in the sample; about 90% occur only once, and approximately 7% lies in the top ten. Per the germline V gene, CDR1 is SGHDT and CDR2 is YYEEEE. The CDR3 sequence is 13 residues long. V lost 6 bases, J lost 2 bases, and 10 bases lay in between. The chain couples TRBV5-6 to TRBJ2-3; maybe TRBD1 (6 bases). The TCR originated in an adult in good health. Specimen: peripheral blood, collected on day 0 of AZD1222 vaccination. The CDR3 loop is CASTPGATDTQYF. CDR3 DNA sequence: TGTGCCAGCACCCCAGGGGCCACAGATACGCAGTATTTT. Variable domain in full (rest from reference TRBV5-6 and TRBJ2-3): DAGVTQSPTHLIKTRGQQVTLRCSPKSGHDTVSWYQQALGQGPQFIFQYYEEEERQRGNFPDRFSGHQFPNYSSELNVNALLLGDSALYLCASTPGATDTQYFGPGTRLTVL.